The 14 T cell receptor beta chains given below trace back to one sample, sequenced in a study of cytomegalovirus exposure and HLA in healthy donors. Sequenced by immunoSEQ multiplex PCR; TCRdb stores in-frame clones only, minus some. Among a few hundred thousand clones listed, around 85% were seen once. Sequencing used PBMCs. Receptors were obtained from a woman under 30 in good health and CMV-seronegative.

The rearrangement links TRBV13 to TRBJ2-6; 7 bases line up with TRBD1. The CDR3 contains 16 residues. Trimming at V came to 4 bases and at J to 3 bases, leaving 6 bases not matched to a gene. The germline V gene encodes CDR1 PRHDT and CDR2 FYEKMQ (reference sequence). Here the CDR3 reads CASSWPGGDGANVLTF. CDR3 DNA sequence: TGTGCCAGCAGCTGGCCAGGGGGAGATGGGGCCAACGTCCTGACTTTC.

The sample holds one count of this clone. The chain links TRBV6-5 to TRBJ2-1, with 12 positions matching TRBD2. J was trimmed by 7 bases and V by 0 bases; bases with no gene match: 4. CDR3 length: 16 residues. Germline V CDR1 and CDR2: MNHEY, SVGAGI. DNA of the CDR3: TGTGCCAGCAGTTACTCCCTAGCGGGGGGGCTGAATGAGCAGTTCTTC. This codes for CASSYSLAGGLNEQFF.

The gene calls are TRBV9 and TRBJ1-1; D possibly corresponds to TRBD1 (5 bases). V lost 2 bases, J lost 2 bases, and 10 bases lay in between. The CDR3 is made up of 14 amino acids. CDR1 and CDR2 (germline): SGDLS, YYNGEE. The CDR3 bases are TGTGCCAGCAGCGTCCGACAGCTTAACACTGAAGCTTTCTTT. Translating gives CASSVRQLNTEAFF.

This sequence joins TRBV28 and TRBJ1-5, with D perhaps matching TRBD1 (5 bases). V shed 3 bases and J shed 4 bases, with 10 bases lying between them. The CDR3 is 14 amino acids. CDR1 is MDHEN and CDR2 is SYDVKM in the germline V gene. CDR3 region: CASSLIRVNQPQHF. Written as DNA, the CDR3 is TGTGCCAGCAGTTTGATCAGGGTAAATCAGCCCCAGCATTTT.

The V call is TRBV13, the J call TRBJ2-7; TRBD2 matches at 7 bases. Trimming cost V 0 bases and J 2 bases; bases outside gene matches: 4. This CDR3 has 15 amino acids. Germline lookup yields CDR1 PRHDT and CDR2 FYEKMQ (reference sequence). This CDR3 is CASSLGLGGAYEQYF. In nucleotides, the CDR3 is TGTGCCAGCAGCTTAGGCCTGGGGGGGGCCTACGAGCAGTACTTC.

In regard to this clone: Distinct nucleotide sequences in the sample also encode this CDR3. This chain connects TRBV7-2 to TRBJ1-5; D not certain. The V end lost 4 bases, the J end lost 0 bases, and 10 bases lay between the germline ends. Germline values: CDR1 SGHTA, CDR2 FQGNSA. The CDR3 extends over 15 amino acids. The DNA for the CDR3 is TGTGCCAGCAGCTCAAGAGGCGGTAGCAATCAGCCCCAGCATTTT. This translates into CASSSRGGSNQPQHF.

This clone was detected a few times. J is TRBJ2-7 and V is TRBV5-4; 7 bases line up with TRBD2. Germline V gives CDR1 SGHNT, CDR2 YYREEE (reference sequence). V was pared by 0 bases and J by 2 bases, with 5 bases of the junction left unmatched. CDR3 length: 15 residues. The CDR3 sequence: CASSLVAGGTYEQYF. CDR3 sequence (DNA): TGTGCCAGCAGCTTGGTCGCCGGGGGGACCTACGAGCAGTACTTC.

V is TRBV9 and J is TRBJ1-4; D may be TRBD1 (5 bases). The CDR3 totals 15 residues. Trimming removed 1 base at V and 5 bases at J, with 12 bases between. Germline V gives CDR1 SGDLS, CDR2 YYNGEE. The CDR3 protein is CASSVRGWGNEKLFF. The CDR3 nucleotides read TGTGCCAGCAGCGTACGCGGCTGGGGCAATGAAAAACTGTTTTTT.

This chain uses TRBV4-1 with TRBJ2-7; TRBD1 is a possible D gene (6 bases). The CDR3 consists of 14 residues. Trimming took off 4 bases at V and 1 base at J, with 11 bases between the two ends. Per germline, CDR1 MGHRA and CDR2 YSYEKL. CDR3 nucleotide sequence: TGCGCCAGCAGCCCTCGAGGACAGTCCTACGAGCAGTACTTC. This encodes CASSPRGQSYEQYF.

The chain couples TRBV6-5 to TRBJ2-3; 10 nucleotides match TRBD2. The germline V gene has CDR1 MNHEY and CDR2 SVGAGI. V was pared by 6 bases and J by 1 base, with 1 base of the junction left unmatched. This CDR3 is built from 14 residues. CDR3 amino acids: CASRLAGRTDTQYF. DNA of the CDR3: TGTGCCAGCAGACTAGCGGGACGCACAGATACGCAGTATTTT.

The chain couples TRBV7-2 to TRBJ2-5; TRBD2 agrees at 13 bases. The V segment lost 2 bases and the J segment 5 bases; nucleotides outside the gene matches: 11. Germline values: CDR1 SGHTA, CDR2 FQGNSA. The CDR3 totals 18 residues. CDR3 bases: TGTGCCAGCAGCTTATCAACTAGCGGGAGGGCCCTTTGGGAGACCCAGTACTTC. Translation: CASSLSTSGRALWETQYF.

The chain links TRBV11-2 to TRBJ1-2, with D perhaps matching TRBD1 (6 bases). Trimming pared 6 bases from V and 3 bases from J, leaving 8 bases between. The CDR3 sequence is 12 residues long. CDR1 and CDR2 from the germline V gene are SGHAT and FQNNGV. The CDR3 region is CASRQGYYGYTF. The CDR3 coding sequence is TGTGCCAGCAGGCAGGGGTACTATGGCTACACCTTC.

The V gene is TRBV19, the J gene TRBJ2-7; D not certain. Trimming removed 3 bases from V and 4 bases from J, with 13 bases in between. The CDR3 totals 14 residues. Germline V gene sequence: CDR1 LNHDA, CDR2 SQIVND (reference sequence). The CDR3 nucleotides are TGTGCCAGTAGTATCGGAGCTAGATCGTACGAGCAGTACTTC. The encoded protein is CASSIGARSYEQYF. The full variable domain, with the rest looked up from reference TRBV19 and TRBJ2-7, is DGGITQSPKYLFRKEGQNVTLSCEQNLNHDAMYWYRQDPGQGLRLIYYSQIVNDFQKGDIAEGYSVSREKKESFPLTVTSAQKNPTAFYLCASSIGARSYEQYFGPGTRLTVT.

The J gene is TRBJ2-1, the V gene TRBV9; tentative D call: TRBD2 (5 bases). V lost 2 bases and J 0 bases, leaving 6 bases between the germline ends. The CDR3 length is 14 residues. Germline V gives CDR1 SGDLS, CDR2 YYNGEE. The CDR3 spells CASSVDYSYNEQFF. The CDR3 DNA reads TGTGCCAGCAGCGTTGACTACTCCTACAATGAGCAGTTCTTC.